One T cell receptor (beta chain) is described in this entry. Antigen: not known. The CDR3 sequence is 16 residues long. The germline CDR1 and CDR2 sequences are LGHNA and YSLEER. Trimming removed 0 bases at V and 1 base at J, with 10 bases between. These data come from a study of CD8+ T cells in alopecia areata. Extracted RNA was reverse transcribed into cDNA, the sequencing template. The assay was immunoSEQ multiplex PCR, and TCRdb's table has in-frame clones only and misses some. The sample carries about 150,000 clones, 50% to 65% recorded once. Overall study results and limits: The study found TCR sharing across patients less clear than in mice, possibly for HLA reasons.

The sequence was collected from a human donor with alopecia areata. The chain recombines TRBV4-3 with TRBJ2-1; D might be TRBD2 (6 bases). The specimen comprised CD8+ T cells sorted from blood, sampled at week 0. As DNA, the CDR3 is TGCGCCAGCAGCCAAGATATCGGGGGATCCTACAATGAGCAGTTCTTC. It translates to CASSQDIGGSYNEQFF.